The TCR beta chain described here comes from a study of graft-versus-host responses after intestinal transplantation. Labeling with CFSE marked roughly 200,000 responder cells, which were plated with roughly 200,000 irradiated, violet-dye-labeled stimulator cells. Proliferating responders of the CD3+CD4+ and CD3+CD8+ phenotypes with low CFSE were sorted after the reaction. Sequenced by immunoSEQ multiplex PCR; TCRdb stores in-frame clones only, minus some. The sample contains under 15,000 clones, 35% of which appear only once. The germline CDR1 and CDR2 sequences are MGHRA and YSYEKL. CDR3 length equals 16 residues. Unmatched junction bases numbered 12, after V lost 0 bases and J lost 7 bases. Study outcomes and limitations: Detected in recipient marrow were GvH clones, some of which were first observed in ileum or blood. Across patients carrying graft-donor T cell macrochimerism, allografts held high graft-versus-host to host-versus-graft clonal ratios.

This receptor was taken from a human patient who received an intestinal transplant. This rearrangement joins TRBV4-1 to TRBJ2-7; TRBD2 agrees at 7 bases. This sample comprised alloreactive CD8+ T cells from a mixed lymphocyte reaction culture, obtained before intestinal transplant. As for subset: CFSE-low proliferating T cells sorted from roughly six-day pre-transplant mixed lymphocyte reaction (GvH or HvG direction). CDR3 DNA: TGCGCCAGCAGCCAAGAAATCCTAGCGGTCTCCAGGGAGCAGTACTTC. This sequence encodes CASSQEILAVSREQYF.